This entry is about one TCR beta chain. The method was immunoSEQ multiplex PCR; TCRdb's version includes in-frame clones alone and lacks a portion of them. The table lists about 40,000 clones, roughly nine tenths of them singletons, with around 0.78% in the top ten. The germline CDR1 and CDR2 sequences are LGHNT and FRNRAP. J lost 4 bases, V lost 1 base, and 4 bases had no gene match. The CDR3 covers 15 residues. This sample is part of a study of T cell changes during pregnancy in multiple sclerosis. The sample in question was CD4+ T cells from peripheral blood mononuclear cells, obtained before pregnancy. This chain joins TRBV12-5 and TRBJ2-5; TRBD1 aligns across 9 bases. The origin of this receptor is a female donor with multiple sclerosis, enrolled in a pregnancy study. CDR3 DNA sequence: TGTGCTAGTGGTTTGGACAGGGGGCAGGGAGAGACCCAGTACTTC. Encoded protein: CASGLDRGQGETQYF.